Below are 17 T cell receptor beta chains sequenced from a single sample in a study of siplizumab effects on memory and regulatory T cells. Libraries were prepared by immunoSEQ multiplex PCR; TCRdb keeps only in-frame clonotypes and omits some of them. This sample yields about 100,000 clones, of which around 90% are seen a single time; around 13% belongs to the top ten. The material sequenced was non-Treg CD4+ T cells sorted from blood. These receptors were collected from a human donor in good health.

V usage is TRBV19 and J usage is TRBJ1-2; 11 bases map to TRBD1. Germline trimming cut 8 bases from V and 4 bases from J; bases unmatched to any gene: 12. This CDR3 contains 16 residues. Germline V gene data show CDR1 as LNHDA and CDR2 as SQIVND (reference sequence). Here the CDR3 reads CASVQSRDRGGYGYTF. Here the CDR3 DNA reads TGTGCCAGTGTACAAAGCCGGGACAGGGGGGGCTATGGCTACACCTTC.

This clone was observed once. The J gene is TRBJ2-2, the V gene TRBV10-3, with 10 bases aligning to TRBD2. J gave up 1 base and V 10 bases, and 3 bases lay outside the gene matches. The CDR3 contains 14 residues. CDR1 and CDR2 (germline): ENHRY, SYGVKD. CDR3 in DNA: TGTGCCACCGGGACTAGCGAGAACACCGGGGAGCTGTTTTTT. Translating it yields CATGTSENTGELFF.

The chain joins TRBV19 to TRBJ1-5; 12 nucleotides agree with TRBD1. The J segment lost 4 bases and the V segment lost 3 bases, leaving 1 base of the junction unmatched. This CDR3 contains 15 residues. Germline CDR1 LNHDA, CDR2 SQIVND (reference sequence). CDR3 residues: CASSMGQGANQPQHF. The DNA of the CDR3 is TGTGCCAGTAGTATGGGACAGGGGGCTAATCAGCCCCAGCATTTT.

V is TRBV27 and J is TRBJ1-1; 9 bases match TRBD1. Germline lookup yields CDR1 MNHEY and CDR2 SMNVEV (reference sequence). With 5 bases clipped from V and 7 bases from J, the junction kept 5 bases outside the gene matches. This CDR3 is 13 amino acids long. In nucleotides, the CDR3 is TGTGCCAGCAGTCCTACAGGGGGCGGTGAAGCTTTCTTT. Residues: CASSPTGGGEAFF.

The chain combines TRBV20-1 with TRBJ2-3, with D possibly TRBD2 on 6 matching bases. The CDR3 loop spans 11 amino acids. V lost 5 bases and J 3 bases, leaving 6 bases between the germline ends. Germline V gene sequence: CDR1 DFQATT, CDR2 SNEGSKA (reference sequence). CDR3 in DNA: TGCAGTGCTGCGGGAACAGATACGCAGTATTTT. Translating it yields CSAAGTDTQYF.

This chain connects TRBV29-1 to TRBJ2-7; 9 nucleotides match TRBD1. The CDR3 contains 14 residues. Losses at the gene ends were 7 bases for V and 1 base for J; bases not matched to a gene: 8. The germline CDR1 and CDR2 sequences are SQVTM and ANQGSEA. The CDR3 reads CSAMGTGKSYEQYF. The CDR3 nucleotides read TGCAGCGCCATGGGGACAGGGAAGTCCTACGAGCAGTACTTC.

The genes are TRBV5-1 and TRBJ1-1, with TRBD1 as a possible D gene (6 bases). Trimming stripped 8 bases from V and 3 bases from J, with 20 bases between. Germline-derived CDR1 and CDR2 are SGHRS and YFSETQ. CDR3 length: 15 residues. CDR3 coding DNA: TGCGCCAGGACATCCAGGGGCGGAACGGACACTGAAGCTTTCTTT. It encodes CARTSRGGTDTEAFF.

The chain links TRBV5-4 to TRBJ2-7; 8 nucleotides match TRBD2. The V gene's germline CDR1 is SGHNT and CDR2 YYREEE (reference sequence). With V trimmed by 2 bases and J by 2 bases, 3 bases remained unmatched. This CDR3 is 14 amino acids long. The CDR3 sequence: CASSLTSGTYEQYF. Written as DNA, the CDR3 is TGTGCCAGCAGCTTAACTAGCGGAACCTACGAGCAGTACTTC.

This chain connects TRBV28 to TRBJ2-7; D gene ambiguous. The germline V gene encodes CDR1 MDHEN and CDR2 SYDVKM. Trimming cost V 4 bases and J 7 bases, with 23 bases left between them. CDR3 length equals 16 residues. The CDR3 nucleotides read TGTGCCAGCAGTTCGCCCGACGGACGGGTTTACGGGGAGCAGTACTTC. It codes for CASSSPDGRVYGEQYF.

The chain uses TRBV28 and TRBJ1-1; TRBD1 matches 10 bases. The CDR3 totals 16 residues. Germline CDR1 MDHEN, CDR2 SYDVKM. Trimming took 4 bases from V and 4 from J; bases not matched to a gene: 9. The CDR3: CASSSPDRGPVTEAFF. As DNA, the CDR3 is TGTGCCAGCAGTTCGCCTGACAGGGGGCCTGTCACTGAAGCTTTCTTT.

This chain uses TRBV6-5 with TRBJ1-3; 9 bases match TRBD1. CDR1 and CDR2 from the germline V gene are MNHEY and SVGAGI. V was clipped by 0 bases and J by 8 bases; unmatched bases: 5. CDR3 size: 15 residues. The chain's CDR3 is CASSYSKDRGHTIYF. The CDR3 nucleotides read TGTGCCAGCAGTTACTCCAAGGACAGGGGCCACACCATATATTTT.

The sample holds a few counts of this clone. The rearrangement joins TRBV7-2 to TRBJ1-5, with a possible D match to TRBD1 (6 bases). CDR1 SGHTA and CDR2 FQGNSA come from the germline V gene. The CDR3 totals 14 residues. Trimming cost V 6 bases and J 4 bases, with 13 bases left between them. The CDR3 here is CASSSGTTNQPQHF. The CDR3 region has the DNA TGTGCCAGCAGTTCCGGGACAACGAATCAGCCCCAGCATTTT.

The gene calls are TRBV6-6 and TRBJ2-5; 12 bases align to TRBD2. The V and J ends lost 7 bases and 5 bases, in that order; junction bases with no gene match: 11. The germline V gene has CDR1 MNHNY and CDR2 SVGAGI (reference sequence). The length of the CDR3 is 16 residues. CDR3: CASNRSSGRAGETQYF. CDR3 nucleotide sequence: TGTGCCAGCAACAGGTCTAGCGGGAGGGCCGGGGAGACCCAGTACTTC.

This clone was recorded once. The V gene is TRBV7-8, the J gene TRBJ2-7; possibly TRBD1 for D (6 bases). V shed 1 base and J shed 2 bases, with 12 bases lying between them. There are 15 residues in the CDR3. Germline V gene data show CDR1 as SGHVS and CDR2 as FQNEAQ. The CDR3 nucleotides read TGTGCCAGCAGCTTAGTAGAGGGGGAAACCTACGAGCAGTACTTC. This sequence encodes CASSLVEGETYEQYF.

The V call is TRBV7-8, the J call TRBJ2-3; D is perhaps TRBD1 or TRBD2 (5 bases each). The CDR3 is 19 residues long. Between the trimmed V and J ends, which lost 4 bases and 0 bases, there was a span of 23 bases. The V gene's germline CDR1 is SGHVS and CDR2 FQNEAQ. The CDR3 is CASSSYGARPSESTDTQYF. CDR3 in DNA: TGTGCCAGCAGCTCCTACGGGGCGAGGCCCTCAGAAAGCACAGATACGCAGTATTTT.

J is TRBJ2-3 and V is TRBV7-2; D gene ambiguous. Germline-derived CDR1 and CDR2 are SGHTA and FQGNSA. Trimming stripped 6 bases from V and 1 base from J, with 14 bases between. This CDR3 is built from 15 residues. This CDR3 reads CASSSSELRTDTQYF. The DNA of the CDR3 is TGTGCCAGCAGTTCGTCGGAACTCCGCACAGATACGCAGTATTTT. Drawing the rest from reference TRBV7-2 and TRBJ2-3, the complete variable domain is GAGVSQSPSNKVTEKGKDVELRCDPISGHTALYWYRQSLGQGLEFLIYFQGNSAPDKSGLPSDRFSAERTGGSVSTLTIQRTQQEDSAVYLCASSSSELRTDTQYFGPGTRLTVL.

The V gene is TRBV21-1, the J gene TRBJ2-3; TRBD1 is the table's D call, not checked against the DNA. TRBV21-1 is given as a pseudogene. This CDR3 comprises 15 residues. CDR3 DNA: TGTGCCACCGAGCCTACAGGGGCCTCCACAGATACGCAGTATTTT. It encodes CATEPTGASTDTQYF.